The clone carrying this T cell receptor beta chain was seen a few times. Together with a sample-barcoded 5' primer, a J-beta primer mix was included in a second PCR lasting about 7 to 12 cycles. TCRdb ran MiXCR on the 5' RACE reads and lists one entry per CDR3 protein. This sample has nearly 1 million distinct CDR3 sequences, with roughly 50% found just once. This CDR3 region has 19 residues. The ends lost 1 base at V and 0 bases at J; junction bases unmatched: 9. Germline V gene lookup returns CDR1 LNHNV and CDR2 YYDKDF (reference sequence). These data belong to a study of blood T cells in healthy people across ages.

The sequence came from an older woman in good health. What was sequenced was blood. The chain joins TRBV15 to TRBJ2-6; 7 positions match TRBD1. The CDR3 sequence is CATSRGRGQLASGANVLTF. Here the CDR3 DNA reads TGTGCCACCAGCAGAGGTCGGGGACAGCTTGCCTCTGGGGCCAACGTCCTGACTTTC.